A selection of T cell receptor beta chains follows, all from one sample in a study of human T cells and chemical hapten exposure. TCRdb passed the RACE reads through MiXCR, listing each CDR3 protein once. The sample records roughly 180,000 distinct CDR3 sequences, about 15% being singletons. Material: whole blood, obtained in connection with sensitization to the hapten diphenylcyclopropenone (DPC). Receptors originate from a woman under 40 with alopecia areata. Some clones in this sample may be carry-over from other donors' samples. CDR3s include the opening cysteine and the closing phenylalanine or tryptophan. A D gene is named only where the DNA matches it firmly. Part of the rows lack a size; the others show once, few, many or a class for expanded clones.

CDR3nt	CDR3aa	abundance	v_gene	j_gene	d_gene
TGCAGCGTTGGTAGGACGGGGGGGAACACTGAAGCTTTCTTT	CSVGRTGGNTEAFF	many	TRBV29-1	TRBJ1-1	NA
TGTGCCATCAGTGAGGTCACTCCCGGGGAGACCCAGTACTTC	CAISEVTPGETQYF	few	TRBV10-3	TRBJ2-5	NA
TGTGCCAGCAGCACCCGTGAGGGTGGAGAAAAACTGTTTTTT	CASSTREGGEKLFF	NA	TRBV7-8	TRBJ1-4	NA
TGTGCCACGCAGGGACTAGCGGGGGGGCTTCATGAGCAGTTCTTC	CATQGLAGGLHEQFF	few	TRBV6-5	TRBJ2-1	TRBD2
TGTGCCAGCGCAGGGGGCTGGGATCAGCCCCAGCATTTT	CASAGGWDQPQHF	NA	TRBV6-2/TRBV6-3	TRBJ1-5	TRBD1
TGTGCCAGCAGGCCGCTTATTCTTCCACCGGGACAATTAATCTATGGCTACACCTTC	CASRPLILPPGQLIYGYTF	few	TRBV6-5	TRBJ1-2	NA
TGTGCCAGCAGGTGGGGGACAGGGGGAGACTATGGCTACACCTTC	CASRWGTGGDYGYTF	many	TRBV12-3/TRBV12-4	TRBJ1-2	TRBD1
TGTGCCAGCAGCTCAGGGTCCGCTGAAGCTTTCTTT	CASSSGSAEAFF	few	TRBV7-9	TRBJ1-1	NA
TGTGCCAGCAGCCAGAGACAGCAAGAGACCCAGTACTTC	CASSQRQQETQYF	NA	TRBV14	TRBJ2-5	NA
TGTGCCAGCAGCCCTCAGATCCAGCGGGGCGGAGATACGCAGTATTTT	CASSPQIQRGGDTQYF	many	TRBV4-2	TRBJ2-3	TRBD2
TGCAGTGCTAGGAACAGCCAGGCCGGAAATGAGCAGTTCTTC	CSARNSQAGNEQFF	many	TRBV20-1	TRBJ2-1	NA
TGTGCCAGCAGGGACAGGTTTCATGACTACACCTTC	CASRDRFHDYTF	NA	TRBV12-3/TRBV12-4	TRBJ1-2	TRBD1
TGTGCCAGCAGCCAGAACTACGGGGCTACAGGGGGTACCTACGAGCAGTACTTC	CASSQNYGATGGTYEQYF	few	TRBV21-1	TRBJ2-7	NA
TGTGCCAGCATTTCGGGTTATAGCAATCAGCCCCAGCATTTT	CASISGYSNQPQHF	many	TRBV6-1	TRBJ1-5	NA
TGTGCCAGCAGCTTTAGCGGGGGGGCTAGCACAGATACGCAGTATTTT	CASSFSGGASTDTQYF	NA	TRBV7-2	TRBJ2-3	TRBD2
TGTGCCAGCAGCCGAGGGGGATGGACCCAGTACTTC	CASSRGGWTQYF	NA	TRBV11-2	TRBJ2-5	NA
TGTGCCAGCAGCCAGAATACCGGGACAGGGGGGACAGATACGCAGTATTTT	CASSQNTGTGGTDTQYF	many	TRBV7-3	TRBJ2-3	TRBD1
TGTGCCAGCCGACTAGTGGGTTACAATGAGCAGTTCTTC	CASRLVGYNEQFF	few	TRBV5-6	TRBJ2-1	NA
TGTGCCAGCAGAACTAGCGGGAGTATCTACGAGCAGTACTTC	CASRTSGSIYEQYF	NA	TRBV6-2/TRBV6-3	TRBJ2-7	TRBD2
TGTGCCAGCAGTTCTCAGGGGCTCAACACTAAAGCTTTCTTT	CASSSQGLNTKAFF	few	TRBV12-3/TRBV12-4	TRBJ1-1	NA
TGTGCCAGCAGCGCCGGGACACATCTCTCTGGAAACACCATATATTTT	CASSAGTHLSGNTIYF	NA	TRBV25-1	TRBJ1-3	NA
TGTGCCAGCAGGCGGGACAGGGGCTTCGGGAATCAGCCCCAGCATTTT	CASRRDRGFGNQPQHF	many	TRBV6-2/TRBV6-3	TRBJ1-5	TRBD1
TGTGCCAGCAGCCAAGTTAGGTTAGCGGGAACCCAGTACTTC	CASSQVRLAGTQYF	NA	TRBV3-1	TRBJ2-7	TRBD2
TGTGCCAGCAGCTTCGGAGGCACCTCCTACAATGAGCAGTTCTTC	CASSFGGTSYNEQFF	many	TRBV7-3	TRBJ2-1	NA
TGTGCCAGCAGCTTAGCGCAGTCCAGGAGAGACAATGAGCAGTTCTTC	CASSLAQSRRDNEQFF	few	TRBV7-6	TRBJ2-1	NA
TGTGCCAGCAGTGAAAAGGACAGGGGTCCTTACTATTACAATGAGCAGTTCTTC	CASSEKDRGPYYYNEQFF	few	TRBV6-1	TRBJ2-1	TRBD1
TGTGCCAGCAGCCCGACCGGGCGAGCGGGGGGACAGGTCGATGAGCAGTTCTTC	CASSPTGRAGGQVDEQFF	NA	TRBV11-3	TRBJ2-1	NA
TGTGCCAGTAGTATTTGGGCTAGCGGGGGGAGCTCCTACAATGAGCAGTTCTTC	CASSIWASGGSSYNEQFF	few	TRBV19	TRBJ2-1	TRBD2
TGTGCCACCAGCAGAGATGTGAGGGGGGCGGCCCAAGAGACCCAGTACTTC	CATSRDVRGAAQETQYF	few	TRBV15	TRBJ2-5	NA
TGCGCCAGCAGGGACACCTTGAACACTGAAGCTTTCTTT	CASRDTLNTEAFF	NA	TRBV4-3	TRBJ1-1	NA
TGCGCCAGCAGCCCCAGGGGGCGAACTGAAGCTTTCTTT	CASSPRGRTEAFF	once	TRBV4-3	TRBJ1-1	TRBD1
TGTGCCTGGTCCAGACTCCGGGACAGGAGACACTCTGGAAACACCATATATTTT	CAWSRLRDRRHSGNTIYF	NA	TRBV30	TRBJ1-3	TRBD1
TGCAGCGTTGCTAACACCGGGGAGCTGTTTTTT	CSVANTGELFF	many	TRBV29-1	TRBJ2-2	NA
TGTGCCAGCAGCTTGGAACGGACAGCTAATTCACCCCTCCACTTT	CASSLERTANSPLHF	many	TRBV5-5	TRBJ1-6	NA
TGTGCCAGCAGCGCTTGGGACAGGGTGGGCATTCAGTACTTC	CASSAWDRVGIQYF	NA	TRBV7-9	TRBJ2-4	TRBD1
TGTGCCAGCAGCCCGAGGACAGGACACGAAAAACTGTTTTTT	CASSPRTGHEKLFF	NA	TRBV14	TRBJ1-4	TRBD1
TGTGCCACCAAATTAGGACAGGGTCCGAACACTGAAGCTTTCTTT	CATKLGQGPNTEAFF	many	TRBV6-1	TRBJ1-1	TRBD1
TGTGCCAGCTCACCAGGATGGGGCAATCAGCCCCAGCATTTT	CASSPGWGNQPQHF	few	TRBV18	TRBJ1-5	NA
TGTGCCAGCAGCTTCAGAACGTCAAGGGGCGGAAACTCCTACGAGCAGTACTTC	CASSFRTSRGGNSYEQYF	few	TRBV7-3	TRBJ2-7	NA
TGCGCCAGCAGCTTTCGACAGGGGTACAATGAGCAGTTCTTC	CASSFRQGYNEQFF	few	TRBV5-1	TRBJ2-1	TRBD1
TGTGCCAGCAGGGATGAAAAACTGTTTTTT	CASRDEKLFF	NA	TRBV28	TRBJ1-4	NA
TGTGCCAGCTCCCCTCAACAGGGTGTAGACGCTGAAGCTTTCTTT	CASSPQQGVDAEAFF	many	TRBV18	TRBJ1-1	NA
TGTGCCAGCAGCGTTGATAGCGGACGCACAGATACGCAGTATTTT	CASSVDSGRTDTQYF	NA	TRBV9	TRBJ2-3	NA
TGCGCCAGCAGCCAAGATGGCGCAGGGGCGGAGGCAGATACGCAGTATTTT	CASSQDGAGAEADTQYF	NA	TRBV4-3	TRBJ2-3	NA
TGCAGTGCTAGAGTTGAGGGGGTGATCACAGATACGCAGTATTTT	CSARVEGVITDTQYF	few	TRBV20-1	TRBJ2-3	NA
TGTGCCAGCAGTCGCCGGGACAGATATTACGAGCAGTACTTC	CASSRRDRYYEQYF	many	TRBV12-3/TRBV12-4	TRBJ2-7	TRBD1
TGCAGCGTTGAACAGCTCTACGAGCAGTACTTC	CSVEQLYEQYF	NA	TRBV29-1	TRBJ2-7	NA
TGTGCCAGCACCAGAGTACCGGGACAACGTGGGCAGTACTTC	CASTRVPGQRGQYF	few	TRBV12-3/TRBV12-4	TRBJ2-7	NA
TGCAGCGTTGACCGGGGCGGCTACAATGAGCAGTTCTTC	CSVDRGGYNEQFF	few	TRBV29-1	TRBJ2-1	NA
TGTGCCAGCAGGCGACTCGGACAGGGGAGAAATCAGCCCCAGCATTTT	CASRRLGQGRNQPQHF	few	TRBV6-5	TRBJ1-5	TRBD1
TGTGCCAGCAGCTTGGAAGGCACCCACGAGCAGTACTTC	CASSLEGTHEQYF	few	TRBV5-6	TRBJ2-7	NA
TGTGCCAGCAGCTTAGTCCCCGGACAGGGGCCCTACGCTTTCTTT	CASSLVPGQGPYAFF	NA	TRBV7-8	TRBJ1-1	TRBD1
TGTGCCAGCAGCCAAGATCTAAGGCAGGAGAGCATCTACGAGCAGTACTTC	CASSQDLRQESIYEQYF	NA	TRBV14	TRBJ2-7	NA
TGTGCCAGCAGCCGGGACAGGGTAGAAGGCTACACCTTC	CASSRDRVEGYTF	NA	TRBV7-2	TRBJ1-2	TRBD1
TGCAGTGCTAGACTAGCGGGAGGGTACAATGAGCAGTTCTTC	CSARLAGGYNEQFF	many	TRBV20-1	TRBJ2-1	TRBD2